A single sample gave rise to the 29 T cell receptor beta chains below, sequenced in a study of shared clonotypes between healthy human individuals. Generated by immunoSEQ multiplex PCR, the TCRdb table keeps only in-frame clones and is missing some. This sample yields around 2.5 million clones, of which over 85% are seen a single time; approximately 0.35% belongs to the top ten. Material for sequencing was naive CD4+ T cells from PBMCs. Subset here: CD45RA+ positively selected. Receptors were obtained from a man aged 18-30 years in good health. Some clones in this sample may be carry-over from other donors' samples.

The chain has TRBV7-8 and TRBJ2-7; perhaps TRBD2 as D (7 bases). CDR3 length: 16 amino acids. V lost 2 bases and J 7 bases, leaving 21 bases between the germline ends. Germline CDR1 is SGHVS and CDR2 is FQNEAQ. CDR3 DNA sequence: TGTGCCAGCAGCTTACCCCCTTCCAGGGGAGGGGGGGAGCAGTACTTC. Encoded protein: CASSLPPSRGGGEQYF.

Comments on this clone: This sample also contains other DNA sequences that code for the same CDR3. The chain links TRBV4-2 to TRBJ2-1; D is possibly TRBD1 (6 bases). The V end was cut by 1 base, the J end by 0 bases, with 10 bases between. Germline CDR1 LGHNA, CDR2 YNFKEQ. The CDR3 contains 16 residues. The CDR3 coding sequence is TGTGCCAGCAGCCAAGGGGGGCAGTACTCCTACAATGAGCAGTTCTTC. It yields the protein CASSQGGQYSYNEQFF.

The chain couples TRBV7-2 to TRBJ2-5, with 8 bases that match TRBD2. The germline gives CDR1 SGHTA, CDR2 FQGNSA. The CDR3 length is 13 residues. V lost 5 bases, J lost 4 bases, and 3 bases stayed unmatched. CDR3 region: CASSKAGGETQYF. The CDR3 DNA is TGTGCCAGCAGCAAGGCGGGGGGAGAGACCCAGTACTTC.

This clone was counted once. The rearrangement uses TRBV5-1 and TRBJ1-4; TRBD1 agrees at 7 bases. Trimming took 4 bases from V and 5 from J; bases not matched to a gene: 5. The germline gives CDR1 SGHRS, CDR2 YFSETQ. This CDR3 comprises 14 residues. DNA for the CDR3: TGCGCCAGCAGCCTGGGACAGCAGAATGAAAAACTGTTTTTT. Translation: CASSLGQQNEKLFF.

V gene TRBV11-1 combines with J gene TRBJ2-6; 11 nucleotides line up with TRBD1. Germline values: CDR1 SGHAT, CDR2 FQDESV (reference sequence). Trimming cost V 5 bases and J 4 bases; bases outside gene matches: 13. The CDR3 is 19 residues long. CDR3 amino acids: CASSPTPGQGEWGANVLTF. The CDR3 DNA follows: TGTGCCAGCAGCCCGACTCCGGGACAGGGGGAGTGGGGGGCCAACGTCCTGACTTTC.

This clone was detected only a few times. The chain links TRBV6-6 to TRBJ1-3; D possibly corresponds to TRBD1 (6 bases). V lost 2 bases and J lost 0, with 8 bases in between. The CDR3 extends over 15 amino acids. CDR1 and CDR2 from the germline V gene are MNHNY and SVGAGI (reference sequence). The CDR3, as DNA: TGTGCCAGCAGTTACGACAGGAGCTCTGGAAACACCATATATTTT. Its protein product is CASSYDRSSGNTIYF.

The count of this clone is one. V is TRBV29-1 and J is TRBJ2-4; 7 bases align to TRBD1. Losses at the gene ends were 4 bases for V and 0 bases for J; bases not matched to a gene: 9. The germline V gene has CDR1 SQVTM and CDR2 ANQGSEA. The CDR3 is made up of 16 amino acids. This chain's CDR3 is CSVGDLTGRAKNIQYF. CDR3 sequence (DNA): TGCAGCGTTGGGGACCTGACAGGGCGAGCCAAAAACATTCAGTACTTC. Complete variable domain (other parts from reference TRBV29-1 and TRBJ2-4): SAVISQKPSRDICQRGTSLTIQCQVDSQVTMMFWYRQQPGQSLTLIATANQGSEATYESGFVIDKFPISRPNLTFSTLTVSNMSPEDSSIYLCSVGDLTGRAKNIQYFGAGTRLSVL.

The chain carries TRBV7-2 and TRBJ2-3; D unclear. The CDR3 runs to 14 residues. Trimming cost V 5 bases and J 3 bases, with 12 bases left between them. Looked up from germline, CDR1 is SGHTA and CDR2 is FQGNSA. The CDR3 DNA follows: TGTGCCAGCAGCCCACCTCCCCCAACAGATACGCAGTATTTT. Its translation is CASSPPPPTDTQYF.

The J gene is TRBJ2-1, the V gene TRBV11-2, with TRBD1 as a possible D gene (6 bases). The CDR3 consists of 13 residues. V was pared by 3 bases and J by 9 bases, with 12 bases between. Germline V gives CDR1 SGHAT, CDR2 FQNNGV. The DNA of the CDR3 is TGTGCCAGCAGCTTTTCACAGGGAAGTGAGCAGTTCTTC. It yields the protein CASSFSQGSEQFF.

The chain recombines TRBV6-5 with TRBJ2-1; D gene unclear. The CDR3 loop spans 13 amino acids. In germline, CDR1 is MNHEY, CDR2 SVGAGI. V shed 6 bases and J shed 8 bases, with 14 bases lying between them. As DNA, the CDR3 is TGTGCCAGCAGAATGGGTTCACGGGATGAGCAGTTCTTC. Its translation: CASRMGSRDEQFF.

The chain couples TRBV5-1 to TRBJ2-5, with D uncertain. The DNA end is a closer match to TRBJ2-7, so the J assignment may be wrong. CDR3 length: 12 amino acids. From germline, CDR1 is SGHRS and CDR2 YFSETQ. The CDR3 DNA is TGCGCCAGCAGCTTGGATAGATACGAGCAGTACTTC. It is translated as CASSLDRYEQYF.

This clone was detected only once. The rearrangement joins TRBV5-4 to TRBJ1-1; no clear D. With 2 bases removed from V and 6 bases from J, the gap between germline ends came to 17 bases. The CDR3 contains 15 residues. The germline CDR1 and CDR2 sequences are SGHNT and YYREEE (reference sequence). The DNA for the CDR3 is TGTGCCAGCAGCTTCCGTGTAGGGCGGTTGGCTGAAGCTTTCTTT. Protein: CASSFRVGRLAEAFF.

For this clone: Other DNA sequences in the sample encode the same CDR3. This chain links TRBV9 with TRBJ1-1; TRBD1 agrees at 8 bases. The CDR3 is 13 amino acids. V was clipped by 4 bases and J by 5 bases; unmatched bases: 4. Germline V gives CDR1 SGDLS, CDR2 YYNGEE. The CDR3 DNA reads TGTGCCAGCAGCCCAACAGGGGGGACTGAAGCTTTCTTT. This translates into CASSPTGGTEAFF.

The chain joins TRBV11-2 to TRBJ1-5; D gene unclear. Trimming left V 3 bases short and J 0 bases short, with 9 bases between. The CDR3 is 15 residues long. Germline V gives CDR1 SGHAT, CDR2 FQNNGV. The CDR3 spells CASSFGLNSNQPQHF. CDR3 bases: TGTGCCAGCAGCTTCGGACTAAATAGCAATCAGCCCCAGCATTTT.

A single count supports this clone. This chain connects TRBV5-1 to TRBJ2-2; D assignment may be TRBD1 or TRBD2 (5 bases each). Trimming removed 1 base at V and 4 bases at J, with 20 bases between. Germline V gene sequence: CDR1 SGHRS, CDR2 YFSETQ. The CDR3 covers 18 residues. This CDR3 reads CASSLRGGRESVTGELFF. CDR3 DNA sequence: TGCGCCAGCAGCTTGCGGGGTGGCAGGGAATCGGTCACCGGGGAGCTGTTTTTT.

The V and J genes are TRBV4-1 and TRBJ2-3; no clear D. V was clipped by 6 bases and J by 4 bases, with 14 bases between them. The CDR3 length is 14 residues. The germline gives CDR1 MGHRA, CDR2 YSYEKL. CDR3: CASRPTWKADTQYF. The CDR3 bases are TGCGCCAGCAGACCGACGTGGAAGGCAGATACGCAGTATTTT.

V usage is TRBV28 and J usage is TRBJ2-7, with D unclear. The ends were cut back, 5 bases at V and 0 bases at J, with 8 bases in the middle. The CDR3 runs to 13 residues. CDR1 and CDR2 from the germline V gene are MDHEN and SYDVKM. The CDR3 DNA reads as TGTGCCAGCAGTGATCCTCGCTCCTACGAGCAGTACTTC. It translates to CASSDPRSYEQYF.

V gene TRBV18 combines with J gene TRBJ2-3, with 12 bases that match TRBD2. Germline V gene lookup returns CDR1 KGHSH and CDR2 LQKENI. The CDR3 runs to 15 residues. Trimming removed 2 bases from V and 6 bases from J; junction bases left unmatched: 3. This CDR3 reads CASSPRLAGVDTQYF. CDR3 sequence (DNA): TGTGCCAGCTCACCAAGACTAGCGGGAGTGGATACGCAGTATTTT.

This sequence joins TRBV27 and TRBJ1-5, with no clear D. The CDR3 runs 14 residues. Between the trimmed V and J ends, which lost 3 bases and 2 bases, there was a span of 8 bases. The germline V gene encodes CDR1 MNHEY and CDR2 SMNVEV (reference sequence). This CDR3 reads CASSFYRGNQPQHF. Written as DNA, the CDR3 is TGTGCCAGCAGTTTTTACAGAGGCAATCAGCCCCAGCATTTT.

The chain employs TRBV5-1 and TRBJ2-1, with 11 bases that match TRBD2. The CDR3 contains 17 residues. V trimming: 4 bases; J trimming: 8 bases; junction bases outside the gene matches: 14. The germline V gene encodes CDR1 SGHRS and CDR2 YFSETQ. CDR3 DNA: TGCGCCAGCAGCAGCGGGGTAGCGGGAGGGTCCAGGGATGAGCAGTTCTTC. Translation gives CASSSGVAGGSRDEQFF.

This clone occurred once. The genes are TRBV6-6 and TRBJ1-1; D is uncertain. CDR1 and CDR2 (germline): MNHNY, SVGAGI (reference sequence). V gave up 8 bases and J gave up 5 bases, with 15 bases separating them. The CDR3 is made up of 13 amino acids. The CDR3 sequence: CASSDLGRTEAFF. Here the CDR3 DNA reads TGTGCCAGCTCGGACCTCGGAAGGACTGAAGCTTTCTTT.

The J gene is TRBJ2-6, the V gene TRBV7-9, with D uncertain. The germline V and J ends were trimmed by 1 base and 4 bases, with 8 bases remaining between them. The length of the CDR3 is 15 residues. Germline loops: CDR1 SEHNR, CDR2 FQNEAQ (reference sequence). CDR3 sequence (DNA): TGTGCCAGCAGCTTAGTAGGGCTAGGGGCCAACGTCCTGACTTTC. It translates to CASSLVGLGANVLTF.

V is TRBV10-3 and J is TRBJ2-1, with D tentatively TRBD2 (7 bases). The CDR3 runs to 13 residues. The V end was cut by 2 bases, the J end by 8 bases, with 10 bases between. Germline loops: CDR1 ENHRY, CDR2 SYGVKD. CDR3 DNA: TGTGCCATCAGTGAGCGGGGGGCGGATGAGCAGTTCTTC. Protein sequence: CAISERGADEQFF.

This chain connects TRBV11-2 to TRBJ2-7; the D gene could be TRBD1 or TRBD2 (5 bases each). The germline V gene encodes CDR1 SGHAT and CDR2 FQNNGV. This CDR3 spans 13 amino acids. V lost 5 bases to trimming and J lost 2 bases, with 10 bases between them. The CDR3 here is CASSRDGTYEQYF. DNA for the CDR3: TGTGCCAGCAGCCGGGACGGTACCTACGAGCAGTACTTC.

This clone was seen only once. This sequence joins TRBV7-6 and TRBJ2-7; a weak D match, TRBD2 (6 bases). The CDR3 consists of 15 residues. Germline V CDR1 and CDR2: SGHVS, FNYEAQ. Trimming removed 5 bases from V and 2 bases from J, with 16 bases in between. The CDR3: CASSPRDSGTYEQYF. The CDR3, as DNA: TGTGCCAGCAGCCCCCGAGATAGCGGAACCTACGAGCAGTACTTC.

The V gene is TRBV6-1, the J gene TRBJ1-1, with D unresolved. Germline V gene lookup returns CDR1 MNHNS and CDR2 SASEGT. V shed 1 base and J shed 11 bases, with 17 bases lying between them. The length of the CDR3 is 14 residues. The CDR3 region has the DNA TGTGCCAGCAGTGAAGATGGTCGCACCCGGCGGGCTTTCTTT. Encoded protein: CASSEDGRTRRAFF.

This sequence joins TRBV7-2 and TRBJ2-3; no reliable D call. Germline V CDR1 and CDR2: SGHTA, FQGNSA. The length of the CDR3 is 18 residues. The germline V and J ends were trimmed by 5 bases and 0 bases, with 21 bases remaining between them. Here the CDR3 reads CASSPGGGRPPSTDTQYF. In DNA form, the CDR3 reads TGTGCCAGCAGCCCCGGCGGCGGACGACCTCCGAGCACAGATACGCAGTATTTT.

This rearrangement joins TRBV29-1 to TRBJ2-1, with a weak D call TRBD2 (6 bases). Looked up from germline, CDR1 is SQVTM and CDR2 is ANQGSEA. Deletions cut 7 bases from V and 0 bases from J, with 16 bases between. The CDR3 extends over 15 amino acids. CDR3 loop: CSGILGGPSYNEQFF. The CDR3 DNA is TGCAGCGGGATATTGGGGGGACCCTCCTACAATGAGCAGTTCTTC.

CDR3 sequence (DNA): TGTGCCAGCAGCTTAACGCTGCGGAGTCTGGGGGAGACCCAGTACTTC. This sequence encodes CASSLTLRSLGETQYF. The V call is TRBV7-3, the J call TRBJ2-5; D not certain. This CDR3 is built from 16 residues. Trimming cost V 0 bases and J 5 bases, with 16 bases left between them. Germline values: CDR1 SGHTA, CDR2 FQGTGA.